This paragraph reports one TCR beta chain. Its antigen is not known. The data belong to a study of T cell responses to AZD1222 COVID-19 vaccine. Points from the study as a whole: Repertoires were sampled only after the peak T cell response. Spike-specific TCR breadth rose after two AZD1222 doses, and depth rose as well. Baseline seropositivity characterized only a handful of AZD1222 recipients.

CDR1 is SEHNR and CDR2 is FQNEAQ in the germline V gene (reference sequence). V was clipped by 5 bases and J by 4 bases; unmatched bases: 14. The CDR3 runs to 17 residues. The repertoire was sequenced with immunoSEQ multiplex PCR; TCRdb's copy has only in-frame clones and lacks some. The table includes 120,000 or so clones, roughly 89% detected once. Sequences were derived from peripheral blood, sampled on day 0 of AZD1222 vaccination. The receptor was derived from an adult in good health. The genes are TRBV7-9 and TRBJ1-2; 9 nucleotides align to TRBD1. Here the CDR3 reads CASSDRKGQGFSYGYTF. Written as DNA, the CDR3 is TGTGCCAGCAGCGACCGAAAGGGACAGGGCTTTTCCTATGGCTACACCTTC.